The 25 T cell receptor beta chains given below trace back to one sample, sequenced in a study of regulatory T cells in long-lasting Graves disease. The time point: newly diagnosed GD, antithyroid drugs for less than 3 months. Preparation of the TCR library used RNA extracted from PBMCs. Building the TCR beta libraries relied on iRepertoire HTBI primers, and CDR3 regions underwent Arm-PCR. A single record per CDR3 protein comes from TCRdb applying MiXCR to the multiplex PCR reads. The sample lists 440,000 or so distinct CDR3 sequences, less than 20% occurring once. These data were likewise used in another study, on T cells in Graves' hyperthyroidism and ophthalmopathy.

Source: peripheral blood mononuclear cells (PBMCs), taken at new diagnosis, from a patient treated with antithyroid drugs. The receptor set was obtained from a woman between 25 and 40 years old with Graves disease.

This clonotype was seen a handful of times. This rearrangement joins TRBV4-2 to TRBJ2-1; TRBD2 aligns across 8 bases. This CDR3 comprises 15 residues. Trimming cost V 5 bases and J 3 bases; bases outside gene matches: 6. Per the germline V gene, CDR1 is LGHNA and CDR2 is YNFKEQ. CDR3 sequence reads: CASSTSGGLYNEQFF. DNA of the CDR3: TGTGCCAGCAGCACAAGCGGGGGTCTCTACAATGAGCAGTTCTTC.

The V call is TRBV18, the J call TRBJ2-6; possible D gene TRBD2, 6 bases. Trimming removed 2 bases from V and 4 bases from J, with 9 bases in between. The CDR3 length is 15 residues. Per germline, CDR1 KGHSH and CDR2 LQKENI. The CDR3 DNA sequence: TGTGCCAGCTCACCATGGGACTCCGGGGCCAACGTCCTGACTTTC. Translated, it gives CASSPWDSGANVLTF.

This clonotype showed up many times. The chain employs TRBV5-1 and TRBJ2-5; 7 bases line up with TRBD1. Trimming took 7 bases from V and 6 from J; bases not matched to a gene: 15. Germline-derived CDR1 and CDR2 are SGHRS and YFSETQ. This CDR3 is built from 15 residues. Here the CDR3 reads CASGADRPPEQTQYF. The CDR3 DNA is TGCGCCAGCGGGGCGGACAGGCCTCCGGAGCAGACCCAGTACTTC.

The chain is built from TRBV4-1 and TRBJ2-1, with 7 bases that match TRBD2. The germline V gene has CDR1 MGHRA and CDR2 YSYEKL. This CDR3 comprises 16 residues. Trimming at V came to 0 bases and at J to 7 bases, leaving 9 bases not matched to a gene. The CDR3 region is CASSQDHGGSTNEQFF. DNA for the CDR3: TGCGCCAGCAGCCAAGATCACGGCGGGAGTACGAATGAGCAGTTCTTC.

V gene TRBV2 combines with J gene TRBJ2-1, with 10 bases aligning to TRBD1. CDR1 is SNHLY and CDR2 is FYNNEI in the germline V gene. The V gene end was trimmed by 8 bases and the J gene end by 5 bases; junction bases not matched to a gene: 9. CDR3 size: 15 residues. The CDR3 nucleotides read TGTGCCAGCGTCCCGGGACAGGGGATAGACAATGAGCAGTTCTTC. Protein: CASVPGQGIDNEQFF.

In this sample, this clonotype turned up a few times. One end of the junction fails to match germline, which may point to a read error. The chain employs TRBV12-3 or TRBV12-4 and TRBJ1-5; D might be TRBD1 (5 bases). CDR3 size: 16 residues. The CDR3 DNA reads as TGTGCCAGCAGACTCCTCGGTTTCGAGGGGAATCAGTCCCAGCATTTT. This translates into CASRLLGFEGNQSQHF.

This clonotype was seen repeatedly, ten times or more. The chain recombines TRBV18 with TRBJ2-7, with TRBD2 as a possible D gene (6 bases). Trimming took 3 bases from V and 0 from J, leaving 15 bases between them. Germline V gene lookup returns CDR1 KGHSH and CDR2 LQKENI. This CDR3 has 16 amino acids. CDR3 amino acids: CASSPPNQGLSYEQYF. The CDR3 coding sequence is TGTGCCAGCTCACCCCCGAATCAGGGACTCTCCTACGAGCAGTACTTC.

V gene TRBV13 combines with J gene TRBJ2-7; the match to TRBD1 covers 9 bases. This CDR3 has 15 amino acids. Germline trimming cut 4 bases from V and 0 bases from J; bases unmatched to any gene: 4. CDR1 and CDR2 from the germline V gene are PRHDT and FYEKMQ (reference sequence). CDR3 loop: CASSSRDRVSYEQYF. The DNA for the CDR3 is TGTGCCAGCAGCTCCCGGGACAGGGTCTCCTACGAGCAGTACTTC.

DNA of the CDR3: TGTGCCAGCCACGGGACAGAAAATTCACCCCTCCACTTT. This sequence encodes CASHGTENSPLHF. V is TRBV2 and J is TRBJ1-6, with 7 bases that match TRBD1. Trimming took 8 bases from V and 7 from J; bases not matched to a gene: 5. The CDR3 has 13 residues. Germline assignment: CDR1 SNHLY and CDR2 FYNNEI.

In this sample, this clonotype turned up many times. The J gene is TRBJ2-1, the V gene TRBV20-1; D not certain. The V gene lost 0 bases and the J gene lost 5 bases, with 14 bases spanning the gap. The CDR3 loop spans 15 amino acids. Per the germline V gene, CDR1 is DFQATT and CDR2 is SNEGSKA (reference sequence). CDR3 amino acids: CSAREVQTTDNEQFF. The CDR3 nucleotides read TGCAGTGCTAGAGAGGTCCAAACGACTGACAATGAGCAGTTCTTC.

This clonotype was seen a few times. The chain has TRBV14 and TRBJ2-7; D uncertain. Trimming cost V 2 bases and J 5 bases, with 1 base left between them. Per germline, CDR1 SGHDN and CDR2 FVKESK. The CDR3 spans 10 residues. Here the CDR3 reads CASSQNEQYF. In DNA form, the CDR3 reads TGTGCCAGCAGCCAAAACGAGCAGTACTTC.

In its sample, this clonotype was seen many times. J is TRBJ1-1 and V is TRBV6-1, with 7 positions matching TRBD1. V trimming: 3 bases; J trimming: 10 bases; junction bases outside the gene matches: 8. The CDR3 is 13 amino acids. Germline-derived CDR1 and CDR2 are MNHNS and SASEGT. In nucleotides, the CDR3 is TGTGCCAGCAGTGACCAGGGGGGTCTTTCAGCTTTCTTT. This translates into CASSDQGGLSAFF.

Note on this clonotype: The junction differs from germline at one of its ends, possibly a read error. This sequence joins TRBV20-1 and TRBJ1-1; 7 nucleotides match TRBD1. Germline V gene lookup returns CDR1 DFQATT and CDR2 SNEGSKA (reference sequence). The CDR3 length is 14 residues. The chain's CDR3 is CSANRQGANTVAFF. The CDR3 DNA reads as TGCAGTGCTAACCGACAGGGAGCGAACACTGTAGCTTTCTTT.

This clonotype has ten or more counts. The rearrangement joins TRBV20-1 to TRBJ2-2, with D possibly called TRBD1 or TRBD2 (5 bases each). This CDR3 is built from 13 residues. Deletions cut 4 bases from V and 2 bases from J, with 8 bases between. The germline V gene encodes CDR1 DFQATT and CDR2 SNEGSKA (reference sequence). Here the CDR3 reads CSATGPNTGELFF. CDR3 bases: TGCAGTGCTACGGGACCCAACACCGGGGAGCTGTTTTTT.

Details on this clonotype: Because the CDR3's place on the DNA is in doubt, the DNA is left out and the CDR3 is given as listed by TCRdb. The rearrangement joins TRBV6-5 to TRBJ2-7; the table gives TRBD1 as D, unverified against the DNA. CDR1 is MNHEY, CDR2 SVGAGI, per germline. Both ends counted, the CDR3 spans 15 residues. CDR3 sequence reads: CASSSSDRAYGEQYF.

This clonotype was recorded a few times. The V call is TRBV2, the J call TRBJ2-2, with D possibly TRBD2 on 5 matching bases. The germline V gene has CDR1 SNHLY and CDR2 FYNNEI. The CDR3 sequence is 14 residues long. Trimming cost V 8 bases and J 0 bases, with 10 bases left between them. CDR3 DNA: TGTGCCAGCTTACGGGATGCGAACACCGGGGAGCTGTTTTTT. Translating it yields CASLRDANTGELFF.

There are many counts of this clonotype. The V call is TRBV5-1, the J call TRBJ1-1; D is ambiguous. This CDR3 comprises 13 residues. The germline CDR1 and CDR2 sequences are SGHRS and YFSETQ. Trimming left V 5 bases short and J 1 base short, with 9 bases between. The CDR3 protein is CASREPGNTEAFF. Written as DNA, the CDR3 is TGCGCCAGCAGAGAACCGGGGAACACTGAAGCTTTCTTT.

This clonotype was seen repeatedly, ten times or more. The chain recombines TRBV6-5 with TRBJ2-1; 12 bases are a match to TRBD2. Germline trimming cut 2 bases from V and 7 bases from J; bases unmatched to any gene: 6. Germline CDR1 is MNHEY and CDR2 is SVGAGI. The CDR3 consists of 16 residues. The CDR3 spells CASSYPTSGRMNEQFF. The CDR3 nucleotides are TGTGCCAGCAGTTACCCGACTAGCGGGAGAATGAATGAGCAGTTCTTC.

In this sample, this clonotype turned up many times. Here the CDR3 reads CSAPLAVTGELFF. Written as DNA, the CDR3 is TGCAGTGCCCCACTAGCGGTCACCGGGGAGCTGTTTTTT. The chain couples TRBV20-1 to TRBJ2-2; 8 bases map to TRBD2. J lost 4 bases, V lost 6 bases, and 4 bases had no gene match. Germline values: CDR1 DFQATT, CDR2 SNEGSKA (reference sequence). The CDR3 is 13 amino acids.

In regard to this clonotype: One end of the junction does not line up with germline, which may come from a read error. This chain links TRBV9 with TRBJ2-1; 7 bases are a match to TRBD2. The CDR3 length is 15 residues. The V gene's germline CDR1 is SGDLS and CDR2 YYNGEE. The CDR3 bases are TGTGCCGGCAGCGGGGTGACAGCAGAAGGGGTAAAGTTGTTCTTC. Encoded protein: CAGSGVTAEGVKLFF.

The chain carries TRBV6-1 and TRBJ2-7; 8 bases agree with TRBD1. With 5 bases clipped from V and 12 bases from J, the junction kept 15 bases outside the gene matches. The CDR3 is 14 residues long. Germline V gene data show CDR1 as MNHNS and CDR2 as SASEGT. In nucleotides, the CDR3 is TGTGCCAGCAGTAATACCCAGGGACAGGTCAGCCCGTACTTC. Its protein is CASSNTQGQVSPYF.

This clonotype has more than one count but fewer than ten. CDR3 nucleotides: TGCGCCAGCAGCCAAAAGGGGACAGCGGGAGGCTATGGCTACACCTTC. Amino acids: CASSQKGTAGGYGYTF. The J gene is TRBJ1-2, the V gene TRBV4-3, with 7 bases aligning to TRBD1. Germline assignment: CDR1 LGHNA and CDR2 YSLEER. Trimming took 2 bases from V and 4 from J; bases not matched to a gene: 10. The CDR3 has 16 residues.

The chain joins TRBV7-9 to TRBJ1-4; D gene uncertain. The CDR3 sequence is 11 residues long. CDR1 is SEHNR, CDR2 FQNEAQ, per germline (reference sequence). Trimming removed 5 bases at V and 5 bases at J, with 3 bases between. DNA of the CDR3: TGTGCCAGCAGCCGAAATGAAAAACTGTTTTTT. Translating it yields CASSRNEKLFF.

This clonotype was counted between two and nine times. The chain joins TRBV6-9 to TRBJ2-1; 15 bases map to TRBD2. The CDR3 has 16 amino acids. J was trimmed by 8 bases and V by 4 bases; bases with no gene match: 6. Germline CDR1 is MNHGY and CDR2 is SVAAGI. CDR3 region: CASSSRTSGRVYEQFF. DNA for the CDR3: TGTGCCAGCAGTTCCCGGACTAGCGGGAGGGTTTATGAGCAGTTCTTC.

This clonotype was seen many times. The chain carries TRBV6-1 and TRBJ2-1, with D tentatively TRBD1 (6 bases). The CDR3 contains 14 residues. Trimming shortened V by 3 bases and J by 8 bases, and 14 bases separated the two germline ends. CDR1 and CDR2 from the germline V gene are MNHNS and SASEGT. The CDR3 DNA sequence: TGTGCCAGCAGTGAGTACAGGGCGAAGGATGAGCAGTTCTTC. Amino acid sequence: CASSEYRAKDEQFF.